This passage covers 2 T cell receptor beta chains from one sample sequenced in a study of shared clonotypes between healthy human individuals. TCRdb keeps only in-frame clones here, not all; method: immunoSEQ multiplex PCR. The sample has about 2 million clones; 95% are singletons. The sequencing input was naive CD4+ T cells sorted from blood. As to subset: CD45RA+ positively selected. These receptors originate from a young man in good health.

The J gene is TRBJ2-5, the V gene TRBV7-9; TRBD2 agrees at 14 bases. The CDR3 length is 17 residues. Trimming removed 4 bases from V and 2 bases from J; junction bases left unmatched: 6. Germline lookup yields CDR1 SEHNR and CDR2 FQNEAQ (reference sequence). CDR3: CASSSGTSGGHQETQYF. DNA for the CDR3: TGTGCCAGCAGCTCCGGGACTAGCGGGGGCCATCAAGAGACCCAGTACTTC.

This sequence joins TRBV6-1 and TRBJ1-1; 8 positions match TRBD1. This CDR3 has 14 amino acids. The J segment lost 4 bases and the V segment lost 5 bases, leaving 6 bases of the junction unmatched. CDR1 and CDR2 (germline): MNHNS, SASEGT. CDR3 in amino acids: CASSQGQASTEAFF. DNA for the CDR3: TGTGCCAGCAGTCAGGGACAGGCTTCCACTGAAGCTTTCTTT.